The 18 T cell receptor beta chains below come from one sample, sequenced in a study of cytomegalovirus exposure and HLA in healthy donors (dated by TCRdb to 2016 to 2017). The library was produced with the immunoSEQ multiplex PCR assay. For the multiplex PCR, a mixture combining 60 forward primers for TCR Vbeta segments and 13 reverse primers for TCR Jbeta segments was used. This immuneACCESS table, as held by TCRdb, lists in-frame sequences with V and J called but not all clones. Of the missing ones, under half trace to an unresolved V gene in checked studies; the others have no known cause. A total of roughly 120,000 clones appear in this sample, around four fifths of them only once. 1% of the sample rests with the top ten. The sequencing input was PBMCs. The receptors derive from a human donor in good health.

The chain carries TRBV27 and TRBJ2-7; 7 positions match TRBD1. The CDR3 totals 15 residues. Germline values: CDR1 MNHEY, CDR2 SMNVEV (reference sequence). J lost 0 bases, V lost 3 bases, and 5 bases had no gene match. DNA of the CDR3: TGTGCCAGCAGTTTCTCGACAGGGAGCTCCTACGAGCAGTACTTC. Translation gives CASSFSTGSSYEQYF.

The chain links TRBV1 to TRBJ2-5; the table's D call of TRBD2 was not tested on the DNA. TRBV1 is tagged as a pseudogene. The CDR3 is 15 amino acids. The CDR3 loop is CTSSQAGVPQETQYF. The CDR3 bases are TGCACCAGCAGCCAAGCCGGGGTTCCTCAAGAGACCCAGTACTTC.

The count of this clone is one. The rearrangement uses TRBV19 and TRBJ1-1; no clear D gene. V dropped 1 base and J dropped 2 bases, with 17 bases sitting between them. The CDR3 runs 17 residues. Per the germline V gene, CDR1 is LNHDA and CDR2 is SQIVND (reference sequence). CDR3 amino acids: CASSIGGIIEINTEAFF. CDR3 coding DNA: TGTGCCAGTAGTATAGGAGGGATTATCGAAATTAACACTGAAGCTTTCTTT.

CDR3 protein: CASSDRAGTYEQYF. The DNA of the CDR3 is TGTGCCAGCAGTGACAGGGCGGGGACCTACGAGCAGTACTTC. The chain couples TRBV6-1 to TRBJ2-5, with D perhaps TRBD2 (6 bases). The J call is in doubt because the DNA end fits TRBJ2-7 better. CDR1 and CDR2 from the germline V gene are MNHNS and SASEGT. The CDR3 has 14 residues.

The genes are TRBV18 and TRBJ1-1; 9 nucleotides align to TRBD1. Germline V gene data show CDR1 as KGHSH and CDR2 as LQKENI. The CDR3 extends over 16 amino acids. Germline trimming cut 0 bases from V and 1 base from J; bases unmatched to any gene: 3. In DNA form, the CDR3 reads TGTGCCAGCTCACCACCGTTGGGACAGGGGAACACTGAAGCTTTCTTT. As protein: CASSPPLGQGNTEAFF.

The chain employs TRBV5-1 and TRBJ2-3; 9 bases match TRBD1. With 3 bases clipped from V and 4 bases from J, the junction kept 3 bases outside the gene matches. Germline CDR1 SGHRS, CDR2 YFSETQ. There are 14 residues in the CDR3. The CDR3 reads CASSWTGAPDTQYF. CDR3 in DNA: TGCGCCAGCAGCTGGACAGGGGCTCCAGATACGCAGTATTTT.

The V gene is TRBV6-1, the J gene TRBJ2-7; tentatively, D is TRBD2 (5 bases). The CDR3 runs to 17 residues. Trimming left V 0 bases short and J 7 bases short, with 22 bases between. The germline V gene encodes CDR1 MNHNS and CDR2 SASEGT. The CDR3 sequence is CASSEARASRIIDEQYF. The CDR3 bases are TGTGCCAGCAGTGAAGCGCGGGCAAGTCGGATTATTGATGAGCAGTACTTC.

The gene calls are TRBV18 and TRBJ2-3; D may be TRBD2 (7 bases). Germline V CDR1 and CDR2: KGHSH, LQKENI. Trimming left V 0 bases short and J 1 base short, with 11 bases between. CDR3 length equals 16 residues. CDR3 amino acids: CASSPPRGGGTDTQYF. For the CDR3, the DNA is TGTGCCAGCTCACCACCGAGGGGGGGAGGCACAGATACGCAGTATTTT. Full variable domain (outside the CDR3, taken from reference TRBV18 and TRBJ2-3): NAGVMQNPRHLVRRRGQEARLRCSPMKGHSHVYWYRQLPEEGLKFMVYLQKENIIDESGMPKERFSAEFPKEGPSILRIQQVVRGDSAAYFCASSPPRGGGTDTQYFGPGTRLTVL.

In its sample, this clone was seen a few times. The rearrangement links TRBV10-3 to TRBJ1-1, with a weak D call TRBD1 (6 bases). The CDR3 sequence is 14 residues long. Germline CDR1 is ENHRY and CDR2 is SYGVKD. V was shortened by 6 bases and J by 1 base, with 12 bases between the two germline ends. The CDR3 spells CAIRMTGPNTEAFF. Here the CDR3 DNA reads TGTGCCATCAGGATGACAGGACCGAACACTGAAGCTTTCTTT.

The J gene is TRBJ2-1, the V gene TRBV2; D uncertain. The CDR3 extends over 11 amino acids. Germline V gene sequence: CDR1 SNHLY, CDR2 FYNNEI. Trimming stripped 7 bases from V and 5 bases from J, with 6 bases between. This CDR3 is CASTRNNEQFF. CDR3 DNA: TGTGCCAGCACGAGGAACAATGAGCAGTTCTTC.

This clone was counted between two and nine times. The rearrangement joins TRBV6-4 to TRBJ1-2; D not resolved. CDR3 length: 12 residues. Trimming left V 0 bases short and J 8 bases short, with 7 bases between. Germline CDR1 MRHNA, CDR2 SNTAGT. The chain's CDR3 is CASSDSGRGYTF. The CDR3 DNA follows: TGTGCCAGCAGTGACTCAGGGAGAGGCTACACCTTC.

CDR3: CASSLLPGGEANYGYTF. DNA of the CDR3: TGTGCCAGCAGCTTATTGCCGGGGGGAGAAGCTAACTATGGCTACACCTTC. V usage is TRBV7-9 and J usage is TRBJ1-2, with D perhaps TRBD1 (5 bases). CDR1 is SEHNR and CDR2 is FQNEAQ in the germline V gene (reference sequence). Trimming stripped 2 bases from V and 0 bases from J, with 16 bases between. This CDR3 is 17 amino acids long.

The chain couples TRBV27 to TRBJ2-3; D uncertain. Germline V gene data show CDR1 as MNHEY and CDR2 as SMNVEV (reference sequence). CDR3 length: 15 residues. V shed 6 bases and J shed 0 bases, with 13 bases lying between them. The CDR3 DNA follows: TGTGCCAGCAGAACCTACCCACCTAGCACAGATACGCAGTATTTT. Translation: CASRTYPPSTDTQYF.

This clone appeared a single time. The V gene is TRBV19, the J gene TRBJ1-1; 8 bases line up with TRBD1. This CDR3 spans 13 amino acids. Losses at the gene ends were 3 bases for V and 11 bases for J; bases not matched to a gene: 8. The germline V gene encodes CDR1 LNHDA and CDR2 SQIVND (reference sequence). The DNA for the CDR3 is TGTGCCAGTAGTATGGCAGGGGGCGAGTTCGCTTTCTTT. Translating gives CASSMAGGEFAFF.

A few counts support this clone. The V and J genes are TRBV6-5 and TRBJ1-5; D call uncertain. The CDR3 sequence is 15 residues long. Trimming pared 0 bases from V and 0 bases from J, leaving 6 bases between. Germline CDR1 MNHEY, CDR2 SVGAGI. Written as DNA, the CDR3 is TGTGCCAGCAGTTACTCGAGGTATAGCAATCAGCCCCAGCATTTT. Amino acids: CASSYSRYSNQPQHF.

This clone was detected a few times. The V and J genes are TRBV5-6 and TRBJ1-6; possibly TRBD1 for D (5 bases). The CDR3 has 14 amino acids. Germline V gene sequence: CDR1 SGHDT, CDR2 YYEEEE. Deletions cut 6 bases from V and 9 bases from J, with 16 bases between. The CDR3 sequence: CASTSTDTFSPLHF. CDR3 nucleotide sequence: TGTGCCAGCACCTCGACGGACACCTTTTCACCCCTCCACTTT.

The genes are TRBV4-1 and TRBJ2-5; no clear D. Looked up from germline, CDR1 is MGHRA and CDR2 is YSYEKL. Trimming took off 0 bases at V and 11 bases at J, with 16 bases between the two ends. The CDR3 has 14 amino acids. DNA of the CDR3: TGCGCCAGCAGCCAAGATCGGCAGGCCAGTGAGCAGTACTTC. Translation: CASSQDRQASEQYF.

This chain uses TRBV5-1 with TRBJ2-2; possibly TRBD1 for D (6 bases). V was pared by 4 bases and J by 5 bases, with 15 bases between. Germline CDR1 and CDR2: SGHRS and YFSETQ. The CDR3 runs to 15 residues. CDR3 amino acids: CASSLGQGITGELFF. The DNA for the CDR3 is TGCGCCAGCAGCCTGGGGCAGGGGATAACCGGGGAGCTGTTTTTT.